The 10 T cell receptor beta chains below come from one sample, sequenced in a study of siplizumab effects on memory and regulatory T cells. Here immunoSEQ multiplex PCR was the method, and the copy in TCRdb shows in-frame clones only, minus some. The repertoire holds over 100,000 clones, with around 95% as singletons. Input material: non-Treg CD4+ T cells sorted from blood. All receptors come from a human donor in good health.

CDR3 sequence: CASSLPGTDNSPLHF. The CDR3 DNA follows: TGTGCCAGCAGCTTGCCTGGGACAGATAATTCACCCCTCCACTTT. The chain is built from TRBV5-4 and TRBJ1-6; TRBD1 agrees at 7 bases. Germline V gene sequence: CDR1 SGHNT, CDR2 YYREEE (reference sequence). V shed 1 base and J 5 bases; nucleotides not matched to a gene: 3. This CDR3 is 15 amino acids long.

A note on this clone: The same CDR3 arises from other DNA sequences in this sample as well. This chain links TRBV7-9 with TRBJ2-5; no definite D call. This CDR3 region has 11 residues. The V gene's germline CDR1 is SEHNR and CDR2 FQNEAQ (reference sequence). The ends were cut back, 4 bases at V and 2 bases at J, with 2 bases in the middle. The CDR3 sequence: CASSSQETQYF. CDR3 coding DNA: TGTGCCAGCAGCTCGCAAGAGACCCAGTACTTC.

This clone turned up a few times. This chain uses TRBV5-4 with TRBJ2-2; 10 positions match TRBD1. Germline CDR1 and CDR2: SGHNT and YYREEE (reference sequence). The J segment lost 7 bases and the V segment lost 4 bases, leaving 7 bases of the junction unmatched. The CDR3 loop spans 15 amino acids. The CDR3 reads CASSLVGQGNGELFF. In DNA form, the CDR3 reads TGTGCCAGCAGCCTCGTGGGACAGGGGAACGGGGAGCTGTTTTTT.

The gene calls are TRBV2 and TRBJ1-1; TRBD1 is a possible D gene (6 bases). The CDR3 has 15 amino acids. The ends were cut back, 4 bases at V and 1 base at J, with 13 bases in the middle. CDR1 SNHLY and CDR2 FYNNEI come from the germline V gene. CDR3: CASSVPRGGNTEAFF. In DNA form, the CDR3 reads TGTGCCAGCAGTGTCCCCCGAGGGGGGAACACTGAAGCTTTCTTT.

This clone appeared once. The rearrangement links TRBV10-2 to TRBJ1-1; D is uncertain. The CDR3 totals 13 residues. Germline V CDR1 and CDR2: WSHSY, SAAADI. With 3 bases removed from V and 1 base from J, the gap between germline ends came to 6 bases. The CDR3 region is CASSDNQNTEAFF. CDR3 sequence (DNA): TGCGCCAGCAGTGATAATCAGAACACTGAAGCTTTCTTT.

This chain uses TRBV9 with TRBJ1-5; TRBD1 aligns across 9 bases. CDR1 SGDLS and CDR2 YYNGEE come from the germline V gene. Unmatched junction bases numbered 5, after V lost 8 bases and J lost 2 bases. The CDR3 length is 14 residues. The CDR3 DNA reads TGTGCCAGTTCGACAGGGGGTGGCAATCAGCCCCAGCATTTT. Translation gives CASSTGGGNQPQHF.

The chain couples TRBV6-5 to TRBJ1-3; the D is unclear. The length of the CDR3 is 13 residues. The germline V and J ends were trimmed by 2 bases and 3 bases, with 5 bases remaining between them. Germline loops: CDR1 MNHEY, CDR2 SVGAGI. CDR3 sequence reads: CASSYRHGNTIYF. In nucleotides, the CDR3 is TGTGCCAGCAGTTACCGTCATGGAAACACCATATATTTT.

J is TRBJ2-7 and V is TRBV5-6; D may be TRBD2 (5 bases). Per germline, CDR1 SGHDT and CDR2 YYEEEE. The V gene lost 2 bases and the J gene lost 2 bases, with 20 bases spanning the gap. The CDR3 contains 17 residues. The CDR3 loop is CASSLFGGSVNTYEQYF. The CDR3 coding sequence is TGTGCCAGCAGCTTATTCGGAGGTAGTGTTAACACCTACGAGCAGTACTTC.

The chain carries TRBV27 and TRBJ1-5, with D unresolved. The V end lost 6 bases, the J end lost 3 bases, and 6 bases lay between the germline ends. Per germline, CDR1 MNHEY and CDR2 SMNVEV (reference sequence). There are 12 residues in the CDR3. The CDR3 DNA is TGTGCCAGCAGCCAACTCAATCAGCCCCAGCATTTT. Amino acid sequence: CASSQLNQPQHF.

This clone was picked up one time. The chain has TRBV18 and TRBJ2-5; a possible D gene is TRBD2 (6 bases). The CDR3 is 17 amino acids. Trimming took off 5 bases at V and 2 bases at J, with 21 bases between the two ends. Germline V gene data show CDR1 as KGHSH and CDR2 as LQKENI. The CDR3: CASSRTPVRAGQETQYF. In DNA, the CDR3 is TGTGCCAGCTCAAGGACCCCAGTGCGTGCGGGACAAGAGACCCAGTACTTC.